The present T cell receptor (beta chain) was sequenced within a study of blood T cell repertoires in COVID-19. Study details: The study drew acute and convalescent COVID-19 samples from the United States, Italy and Spain.

Sequencing used immunoSEQ multiplex PCR; TCRdb keeps in-frame clones, though not all of them. The sample comprises fewer than 150,000 clones, around 85% of which are singletons, and around 4.7% rests with the top ten. This TCR derives from a human donor in a cohort sampled during active COVID-19. Sample: peripheral blood.

The CDR3 DNA sequence: TGTGCCAGCAGCCAGCTACCGGGACAGACTAACCTGTTTTTT. This sequence encodes CASSQLPGQTNLFF. The J gene is TRBJ2-2, the V gene TRBV3-1 (or the pseudogene TRBV3-2); 7 bases are a match to TRBD1. The CDR3 covers 14 residues. The V segment lost 3 bases and the J segment 14 bases; nucleotides outside the gene matches: 12. Germline V gene data show CDR1 as LGHDT and CDR2 as YNNKEL (reference sequence).